These 23 T cell receptor beta chains originate from one sample sequenced in a study of cytomegalovirus exposure and HLA in healthy donors. 13 Jbeta primers and 60 Vbeta primers were used for the PCR. Data came from immunoSEQ multiplex PCR; TCRdb stores just in-frame clones and leaves some out. The sample holds under 250,000 clones, 70% to 85% seen once. Sequenced input: PBMCs. These receptors were taken from a male donor in good health and CMV-seronegative.

The sample holds one count of this clone. The CDR3 bases are TGTGCCAGCAGCTTAGAGGCAGGGAATTATGGCTACACCTTC. It translates to CASSLEAGNYGYTF. The chain uses TRBV11-2 and TRBJ1-2, with D possibly matching TRBD1 (5 bases). V lost 0 bases and J lost 5, with 10 bases in between. The CDR3 has 14 amino acids. The V gene's germline CDR1 is SGHAT and CDR2 FQNNGV.

This rearrangement joins TRBV11-1 to TRBJ2-7; 7 bases agree with TRBD2. Germline V gene lookup returns CDR1 SGHAT and CDR2 FQDESV (reference sequence). The CDR3 consists of 14 residues. Losses at the gene ends were 7 bases for V and 7 bases for J; bases not matched to a gene: 13. The CDR3, as DNA: TGTGCCAGCATGCCCCCCGGGAGGCCGAGGGAGCAGTACTTC. It specifies CASMPPGRPREQYF.

This clone was picked up one time. The rearrangement joins TRBV6-1 to TRBJ2-1; 9 positions match TRBD2. J lost 0 bases, V lost 2 bases, and 2 bases had no gene match. Germline-derived CDR1 and CDR2 are MNHNS and SASEGT. The CDR3 has 16 amino acids. CDR3 DNA sequence: TGTGCCAGCAGTGAAACGGGACTAGCCTCCTACAATGAGCAGTTCTTC. It is translated as CASSETGLASYNEQFF.

This chain's CDR3 is CASSTGVTEQFF. In DNA form, the CDR3 reads TGTGCCAGCAGCACAGGGGTTACTGAGCAGTTCTTC. V is TRBV7-9 and J is TRBJ2-1; TRBD1 aligns across 7 bases. V was pared by 5 bases and J by 9 bases, with 4 bases of the junction left unmatched. CDR1 and CDR2 from the germline V gene are SEHNR and FQNEAQ (reference sequence). The CDR3 has 12 amino acids.

The J gene is TRBJ1-3, the V gene TRBV6-5; D gene unclear. CDR1 MNHEY and CDR2 SVGAGI come from the germline V gene. CDR3 size: 16 residues. V lost 0 bases and J 0 bases, leaving 9 bases between the germline ends. This CDR3 is CASSYSMAFSGNTIYF. The CDR3 region has the DNA TGTGCCAGCAGTTACTCGATGGCCTTCTCTGGAAACACCATATATTTT.

The V and J genes are TRBV19 and TRBJ1-2; 9 nucleotides line up with TRBD1. Germline lookup yields CDR1 LNHDA and CDR2 SQIVND (reference sequence). The CDR3 has 11 residues. V lost 10 bases and J lost 8; bases outside the gene matches: 5. The CDR3 protein is CATFTGGGYTF. The CDR3 DNA follows: TGTGCCACCTTTACAGGGGGCGGCTACACCTTC.

The chain carries TRBV28 and TRBJ2-7; D gene ambiguous. Trimming left V 4 bases short and J 4 bases short, with 14 bases between. CDR3 size: 14 residues. Germline V CDR1 and CDR2: MDHEN, SYDVKM. Here the CDR3 DNA reads TGTGCCAGCAGTTCGAGGTGGTCGCCTTACGAGCAGTACTTC. Translated: CASSSRWSPYEQYF.

This clone occurred a few times. The gene calls are TRBV19 and TRBJ2-1; TRBD1 agrees at 9 bases. The CDR3 consists of 13 residues. Germline V gives CDR1 LNHDA, CDR2 SQIVND (reference sequence). With V trimmed by 7 bases and J by 5 bases, 3 bases remained unmatched. The CDR3 DNA reads as TGTGCCAGTAAGGACAGGGGCCACAATGAGCAGTTCTTC. Amino acid sequence: CASKDRGHNEQFF.

The V and J genes are TRBV5-1 and TRBJ2-1, with unresolved D. This CDR3 is built from 14 residues. V was cut by 5 bases and J by 0 bases, with 9 bases left in between. CDR1 is SGHRS and CDR2 is YFSETQ in the germline V gene. Here the CDR3 DNA reads TGCGCCAGCAGACTCGGTAGCTCCTACAATGAGCAGTTCTTC. This encodes CASRLGSSYNEQFF.

The genes are TRBV9 and TRBJ1-2, with D possibly matching TRBD1 (5 bases). V lost 0 bases, J lost 3 bases, and 9 bases lay in between. CDR3 size: 14 residues. The germline V gene encodes CDR1 SGDLS and CDR2 YYNGEE. The CDR3 loop reads CASSVGDSYYGYTF. The CDR3 coding sequence is TGTGCCAGCAGCGTAGGTGACAGCTACTATGGCTACACCTTC. The whole variable domain, remainder taken from reference TRBV9 and TRBJ1-2, is DSGVTQTPKHLITATGQRVTLRCSPRSGDLSVYWYQQSLDQGLQFLIQYYNGEERAKGNILERFSAQQFPDLHSELNLSSLELGDSALYFCASSVGDSYYGYTFGSGTRLTVV.

The chain couples TRBV29-1 to TRBJ2-4, with 8 bases matching TRBD2. From germline, CDR1 is SQVTM and CDR2 ANQGSEA. The junction had 10 bases not matched to a gene; V was cut back by 5 bases and J by 7 bases. CDR3 length equals 14 residues. CDR3 loop: CSVRTGGRGNIQYF. The CDR3 nucleotides are TGCAGCGTTCGAACGGGGGGGCGCGGGAACATTCAGTACTTC.

The chain joins TRBV12-2 to TRBJ2-7; the table's D call of TRBD1 was not tested on the DNA. TRBV12-2 is tagged as a pseudogene. CDR3 size: 15 residues. This CDR3 is CASRFHYRSPYEQYF. The CDR3 bases are TGTGCAAGTCGCTTCCATTACAGATCCCCCTACGAGCAGTACTTC.

V and J are TRBV7-9 and TRBJ2-1; 9 bases match TRBD2. The CDR3 length is 17 residues. With 10 bases clipped from V and 6 bases from J, the junction kept 19 bases outside the gene matches. Germline V gene lookup returns CDR1 SEHNR and CDR2 FQNEAQ (reference sequence). CDR3 bases: TGTGCCACCTTGACTAGCGGCTCCGGGGAACCTCTCAATGAGCAGTTCTTC. Translating it yields CATLTSGSGEPLNEQFF. Filled out from reference TRBV7-9 and TRBJ2-1, the complete variable domain reads DTGVSQNPRHKITKRGQNVTFRCDPISEHNRLYWYRQTLGQGPEFLTYFQNEAQLEKSRLLSDRFSAERPKGSFSTLEIQRTEQGDSAMYLCATLTSGSGEPLNEQFFGPGTRLTVL.

This chain uses TRBV5-4 with TRBJ2-7; 9 bases line up with TRBD2. The V gene's germline CDR1 is SGHNT and CDR2 YYREEE (reference sequence). V trimming: 0 bases; J trimming: 4 bases; junction bases outside the gene matches: 5. There are 15 residues in the CDR3. CDR3 loop: CASSLAAGGPYEQYF. The DNA of the CDR3 is TGTGCCAGCAGCTTGGCTGCGGGAGGGCCGTACGAGCAGTACTTC.

V gene TRBV7-6 combines with J gene TRBJ2-7, with a tentative D call TRBD2 (5 bases). Germline loops: CDR1 SGHVS, CDR2 FNYEAQ. Deletions cut 0 bases from V and 6 bases from J, with 9 bases between. This CDR3 is built from 13 residues. The CDR3 reads CASSLAVRGEQYF. CDR3 DNA: TGTGCCAGCAGCTTAGCGGTCCGGGGCGAGCAGTACTTC.

The rearrangement links TRBV6-1 to TRBJ2-7, with D possibly TRBD2 on 6 matching bases. The CDR3 consists of 15 residues. Germline loops: CDR1 MNHNS, CDR2 SASEGT. Trimming took 5 bases from V and 5 from J, leaving 19 bases between them. Here the CDR3 DNA reads TGTGCCAGCAGTATGGGCCGGGGGACTTATCACGAGCAGTACTTC. Its translation: CASSMGRGTYHEQYF.

The V call is TRBV30, the J call TRBJ1-1, with 8 bases aligning to TRBD1. The CDR3 runs 14 residues. With 2 bases clipped from V and 4 bases from J, the junction kept 6 bases outside the gene matches. The V gene's germline CDR1 is GTSNPN and CDR2 SVGIG (reference sequence). The CDR3 DNA reads as TGTGCCTGGAGTCACGGACAGGGCGGCACTGAAGCTTTCTTT. Translated, it gives CAWSHGQGGTEAFF.

The rearrangement joins TRBV6-5 to TRBJ1-1; TRBD1 matches at 7 bases. Germline V lookup: CDR1 MNHEY, CDR2 SVGAGI. V shed 5 bases, J shed 7 bases, and the junction held 10 bases outside the gene matches. CDR3 size: 14 residues. The chain's CDR3 is CASSKRGRVGEAFF. The CDR3 region has the DNA TGTGCCAGCAGTAAAAGGGGGCGGGTCGGTGAAGCTTTCTTT.

The chain carries TRBV6-5 and TRBJ1-2; TRBD1 aligns across 9 bases. Germline trimming cut 5 bases from V and 8 bases from J; bases unmatched to any gene: 9. Germline-derived CDR1 and CDR2 are MNHEY and SVGAGI. The CDR3 consists of 14 residues. This chain's CDR3 is CASSRNRGLEGYTF. The DNA for the CDR3 is TGTGCCAGCAGTAGAAACAGGGGGCTTGAGGGCTACACCTTC.

The rearrangement uses TRBV9 and TRBJ2-1, with D hard to call. V dropped 0 bases and J dropped 0 bases, with 16 bases sitting between them. The CDR3 is 18 residues long. Germline V gene data show CDR1 as SGDLS and CDR2 as YYNGEE. The CDR3 bases are TGTGCCAGCAGCGTAGGGGCCGCTGGCGTGGGCTCCTACAATGAGCAGTTCTTC. It yields the protein CASSVGAAGVGSYNEQFF. Drawing the rest from reference TRBV9 and TRBJ2-1, the complete variable domain is DSGVTQTPKHLITATGQRVTLRCSPRSGDLSVYWYQQSLDQGLQFLIQYYNGEERAKGNILERFSAQQFPDLHSELNLSSLELGDSALYFCASSVGAAGVGSYNEQFFGPGTRLTVL.

This chain uses TRBV7-8 with TRBJ2-1, with TRBD1 as a possible D gene (5 bases). V was clipped by 5 bases and J by 2 bases, with 16 bases between them. Germline V gene sequence: CDR1 SGHVS, CDR2 FQNEAQ. The CDR3 has 16 residues. The CDR3 DNA follows: TGTGCCAGCAGCCTAGGTGAGGCAGGGACCTACAATGAGCAGTTCTTC. It codes for CASSLGEAGTYNEQFF.

A word on this clone: The identical CDR3 is also encoded by other nucleotide sequences in the sample. The rearrangement links TRBV5-6 to TRBJ2-7, with a possible D match to TRBD1 (6 bases). This CDR3 is 14 amino acids long. The V and J ends lost 4 bases and 4 bases respectively, with 15 bases between them. The germline gives CDR1 SGHDT, CDR2 YYEEEE. The CDR3 DNA sequence: TGTGCCAGCAGCCTCGGTGGGGGCGGGTACGAGCAGTACTTC. Translated: CASSLGGGGYEQYF.

The rearrangement uses TRBV5-8 and TRBJ1-3, with TRBD1 identical over 8 bases. CDR3 length: 15 amino acids. V gave up 4 bases and J gave up 2 bases; unmatched junction bases: 5. Germline V gene data show CDR1 as SGHTS and CDR2 as YDEGEE. The CDR3 spells CASSRDRGPGNTIYF. Written as DNA, the CDR3 is TGTGCCAGCAGCCGCGACAGGGGACCTGGAAACACCATATATTTT.